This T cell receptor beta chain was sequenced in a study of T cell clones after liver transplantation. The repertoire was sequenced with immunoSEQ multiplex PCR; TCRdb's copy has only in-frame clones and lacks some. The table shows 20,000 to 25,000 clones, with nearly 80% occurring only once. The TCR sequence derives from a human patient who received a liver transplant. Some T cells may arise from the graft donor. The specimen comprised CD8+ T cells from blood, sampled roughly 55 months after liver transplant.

CDR3: CASSRGRLYNSPLHF. The CDR3 region has the DNA TGTGCCAGTAGTCGGGGGCGTCTCTATAATTCACCCCTCCACTTT. This chain connects TRBV19 to TRBJ1-6; possible D gene TRBD1, 6 bases. Trimming removed 5 bases at V and 3 bases at J, with 11 bases between. CDR3 size: 15 residues. Germline CDR1 LNHDA, CDR2 SQIVND (reference sequence).